Included here is one T cell receptor (beta chain) sequence, with context. Its cognate antigen has yet to be identified. No much larger clonotype is one base removed from it; base qualities were not supplied. The entry originates in a study of blood T cells in healthy people across ages (dated by TCRdb to about 2015). Concerning the study at large: Template switching captured roughly one uniquely barcoded TCR beta cDNA molecule per two T cells in model experiments. Using deep sequencing normalized with unique cDNA molecular identifiers, the study measured how TCR beta repertoire diversity changes with age. Donors were grouped into four age groups: young (average approximately 16 years), middle-aged (about 40), aged (about 59) and long-lived (just over 80). To avoid experimental bias, donors of different ages were spread randomly across the sequencing lanes. Using the same blood draw, the study looked at two additional independent replicas of 1 million unique cDNA reads for two donors, one aged 18 to 29 and the other aged 80 or older.

Trimming removed 6 bases from V and 7 bases from J, leaving 10 bases between the germline ends. Per the germline V gene, MNHEY is the CDR1 and SVGEGT is the CDR2. From its cysteine to its phenylalanine, the CDR3 spans 12 amino acids. Just CDR3 DNA is preserved here, 36 bases in frame from base 1. Points the paper makes about the study in general: Bulk unsorted PBMC profiling prevented conclusive comparison of naive and antigen-experienced compartments. The long-lived group showed more naive CD4+ T cells, fewer expanded clones and increased TCR diversity than the aged group, suggesting age selection. There was a strong correlation between observed TCR beta diversity and the percentage of naive T cells measured by flow cytometry. Estimates of total diversity based on one million sequenced T cells were considered lower bounds and underestimates. Because donor CMV infection status was unknown, age-related changes in expanded clonotypes were potentially confounded. As age increased, observed TCR beta diversity per million T cells dropped in a roughly linear way, and a significant reduction was already evident by age roughly 36.

The 39 donors, aged about 6 to 100 years, were systemically healthy Caucasian individuals from Russia. Each donor gave about 11 milliliters of peripheral blood, drawn into EDTA-treated Vacutainer tubes. Ficoll-Paque density-gradient centrifugation was used to isolate PBMCs, with at least 7 million per sample. Total RNA, at least 6 micrograms per sample, was extracted from PBMCs with Trizol reagent. For every donor, an aliquot of PBMCs went through flow cytometry to measure the percentages of naive CD45RAhigh/CD27high T cells. The receptor library was made with 5' RACE. This sample was sequenced with an Illumina HiSeq 2500. A second roughly 6 to 12 cycle PCR used a sample-barcoded 5' primer and a J-beta primer mix. Each TCR beta cDNA molecule received a unique molecular identifier from a template-switch 5' adaptor carrying 12 random nucleotides. Each sample yielded at least 3 million CDR3-containing paired-end reads. First-strand cDNA synthesis was performed from all RNA using the Mint cDNA synthesis kit, with priming by a TRBC-specific oligonucleotide. After uracil-DNA glycosylase treatment, a first 18-cycle PCR used universal primers M1SS and BC2_uni_R on all cDNA. The study's processing was this. For normalization, 1 million high-quality reads were randomly selected from each sample, with every read carrying a distinct molecular identifier. Instead of being binned into consensus sequences, reads with shared molecular identifiers were discarded. MiTCR, run with a Q25 quality threshold and the strictest error-elimination algorithm, handled CDR3 identification, clonotype clustering and error correction. A nonparametric unseen species model with Euler transformation was used to estimate lower-bound total TCR beta diversity. In-frame beta chains were kept once TCRdb had trimmed the public reads at Q25 with fastp and called clones with MiXCR. Under each unique CDR3 protein, matching rows form one entry showing the most common genes and DNA. The V and J calls, along with clone size, are taken from TCRdb and not from the paper's own processing. The sample table records under 2,000,000 distinct CDR3 sequences; around 48% of these occur just once. The ten biggest clones cover approximately 2.1% of the sample.

The receptor was isolated from a woman in her thirties or forties in good health. The specimen sequenced was blood. Recombination connected TRBV6-2 or TRBV6-3 to TRBJ1-5, with an unclear D gene assignment. The CDR3 amino acid sequence is: CASSQQMQPQHF. The DNA sequence reads TGTGCCAGCAGCCAACAGATGCAGCCCCAGCATTTT.